The TCR beta chain described here comes from a study of T cell changes during pregnancy in multiple sclerosis (dated by TCRdb to about 2019). For the study in its entirety: The study examined how the T cell repertoire changed over the course of pregnancy in women with multiple sclerosis.

For CDR1 and CDR2, the germline V gene lists MNHEY and SVGAGI. Trimming takes 3 bases off V and 2 bases off J; junction bases not matched to a gene: 3. The CDR3, from cysteine to phenylalanine, totals 15 residues. CDR3 DNA only is kept here, 45 bases in frame from base 1. To note about this clone: The specificity of this receptor is unknown. Nothing much larger sits one base from this clone, and base qualities are not available.

The library was prepared using the immunoSEQ multiplex PCR assay. The table was pulled from immuneACCESS by TCRdb, which kept in-frame rearrangements only. Such tables lose some clones; where checked, under half of the loss comes from unresolved V genes, and the rest has no known cause. This sample has 55,000 to 75,000 clones in its table, and around 93% of those were observed once. More than 3% of the sample goes to the ten largest clones. The receptor comes from a female donor with multiple sclerosis, enrolled in a pregnancy study. The material was CD8+ T cells from peripheral blood mononuclear cells, obtained in the second trimester of pregnancy. Recombination joined TRBV6-5 with TRBJ1-3; the central 8 bases match TRBD1. The CDR3 protein: CASSYGQGTGNTIYF. The DNA reads TGTGCCAGCAGTTATGGACAGGGAACTGGAAACACCATATATTTT.